The sequence of this T cell receptor beta chain was determined in a study of Graves' ophthalmopathy and Graves' hyperthyroidism. Trimming shortened V by 6 bases and J by 7 bases, and 21 bases separated the two germline ends. The CDR3 runs to 15 residues. Germline V CDR1 and CDR2: ENHRY, SYGVKD. RNA served as the template for amplifying TCR beta CDR3 regions. Second-round multiplex PCR came after first-round RT-PCR with HTBI primers. MiXCR, run by TCRdb on the multiplex PCR reads, gives a single entry per CDR3 protein. Here the sample spans about 1.2 million distinct CDR3 sequences, about 40% being singletons.

Input material: peripheral blood or thyroid tissue (not recorded which). V and J are TRBV10-3 and TRBJ1-1; D is possibly TRBD1 (6 bases). This TCR was recovered from an adult man with Graves' hyperthyroidism. The CDR3 protein is CAIRAGAGPGFEAFF. The CDR3 bases are TGTGCCATCAGGGCGGGGGCGGGACCCGGCTTTGAAGCTTTCTTT.